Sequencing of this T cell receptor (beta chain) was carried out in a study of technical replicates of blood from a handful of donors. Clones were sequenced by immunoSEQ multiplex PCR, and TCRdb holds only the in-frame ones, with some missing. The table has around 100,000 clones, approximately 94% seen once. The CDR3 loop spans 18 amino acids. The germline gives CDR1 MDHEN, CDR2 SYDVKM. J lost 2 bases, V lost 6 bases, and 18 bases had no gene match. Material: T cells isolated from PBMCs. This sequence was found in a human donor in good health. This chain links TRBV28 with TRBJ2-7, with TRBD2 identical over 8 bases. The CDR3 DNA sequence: TGTGCCAGCAGGTGGGGGGAGCGGGAGATCGAATATACCTACGAGCAGTACTTC. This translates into CASRWGEREIEYTYEQYF. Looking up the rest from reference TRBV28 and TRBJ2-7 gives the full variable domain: DVKVTQSSRYLVKRTGEKVFLECVQDMDHENMFWYRQDPGLGLRLIYFSYDVKMKEKGDIPEGYSVSREKKERFSLILESASTNQTSMYLCASRWGEREIEYTYEQYFGPGTRLTVT.